A selection of T cell receptor beta chains follows, all from one sample in a study of blood T cell repertoires in COVID-19. TCRdb's copy holds only in-frame clones and misses some; the assay was immunoSEQ multiplex PCR. The table has approximately 480,000 clones, roughly nine tenths seen once. Sequenced: PBMCs or T cells enriched from blood (not recorded which). These receptors originate from a woman aged 18-35 years who had recovered from COVID-19. Each CDR3 is given with its conserved first and last residue. A D gene is named only where the DNA matches it firmly. Clone size is not always given. Where it is, it says once, few, many or a class for expanded clones.

size: .
J: TRBJ2-7
D: .
V: TRBV30
DNA: TGTGCCTGGGGTATCGAGCAGTACTTC
CDR3: CAWGIEQYF

size: once
J: TRBJ2-1
D: TRBD2
V: TRBV6-5
DNA: TGTGCCAGCAGACCCCTAGCGGGAACCTACAATGAGCAGTTCTTC
CDR3: CASRPLAGTYNEQFF

size: .
J: TRBJ2-2
D: TRBD1
V: TRBV7-3
DNA: TGTGCCAGCAGCTCGATACAGGGGGCCCCGAACACCGGGGAGCTGTTTTTT
CDR3: CASSSIQGAPNTGELFF

size: .
J: TRBJ2-7
D: TRBD1
V: TRBV5-1
DNA: TGCGCCAGCAGCTTGGACCCCACAGGGGGCTTTCCCCTCGAGCAGTACTTC
CDR3: CASSLDPTGGFPLEQYF

size: .
J: TRBJ1-2
D: TRBD1
V: TRBV2
DNA: TGTGCCAGCAGTCGGGACAGGGTCAACTATGGCTACACCTTC
CDR3: CASSRDRVNYGYTF

size: .
J: TRBJ1-4
D: .
V: TRBV14
DNA: TGTGCCAGCAGCCAAGAAAAGAAGGGGATTGCAACTAATGAAAAACTGTTTTTT
CDR3: CASSQEKKGIATNEKLFF

size: .
J: TRBJ1-1
D: .
V: TRBV30
DNA: TGTGCCTCCCGGGCGGAGGACTTGAGCACTGAAGCTTTCTTT
CDR3: CASRAEDLSTEAFF

size: .
J: TRBJ2-7
D: .
V: TRBV5-1
DNA: TGCGCCAGCAGCTTGAGTGGGGGCCTGGGCTCCTACGAGCAGTACTTC
CDR3: CASSLSGGLGSYEQYF

size: .
J: TRBJ2-7
D: TRBD1
V: TRBV13
DNA: TGTGCCAGCAGCCACACAGGGGGCCAGTACGAGCAGTACTTC
CDR3: CASSHTGGQYEQYF

size: .
J: TRBJ2-3
D: TRBD1
V: TRBV7-9
DNA: TGTGCCAGCAGCTTAGGGACAGGGGATTCAGATACGCAGTATTTT
CDR3: CASSLGTGDSDTQYF

size: .
J: TRBJ2-7
D: .
V: TRBV5-1
DNA: TGCGCCAGCAGCTTGTCGAGGAGGGGCCCTTCCCTAGAGCAGTACTTC
CDR3: CASSLSRRGPSLEQYF

size: .
J: TRBJ1-2
D: TRBD1
V: TRBV7-9
DNA: TGTGCCAGCACCCCAGGGGGCAGTGATGGCTACACCTTC
CDR3: CASTPGGSDGYTF

size: .
J: TRBJ2-7
D: .
V: TRBV3-1/TRBV3-2
DNA: TGTGCCAGCAGCCAAGATGTTTTAACCTACGAGCAGTACTTC
CDR3: CASSQDVLTYEQYF

size: .
J: TRBJ1-4
D: .
V: TRBV5-5
DNA: TGTGCCAGCAGCTTGGGCCAGGCAAATGAAAAACTGTTTTTT
CDR3: CASSLGQANEKLFF

size: .
J: TRBJ2-7
D: .
V: TRBV6-5
DNA: TGTGCCAGCAGGCCCGAGAGGGAGATAAGCGAGCAGTACTTC
CDR3: CASRPEREISEQYF

size: .
J: TRBJ1-1
D: TRBD1
V: TRBV19
DNA: TGTGCCAGCAGGGGGGTTGATTGGAACACTGAAGCTTTCTTT
CDR3: CASRGVDWNTEAFF

size: .
J: TRBJ2-7
D: TRBD2
V: TRBV3-1/TRBV3-2
DNA: TGTGCCAGCACCTACCGGGGGGTGGTGGACGAGCAGTACTTC
CDR3: CASTYRGVVDEQYF

size: .
J: TRBJ2-3
D: TRBD2
V: TRBV3-1/TRBV3-2
DNA: TGTGCCAGCAGCCCCAGAGGAGGACTAGCGGGGGTCACAGATACGCAGTATTTT
CDR3: CASSPRGGLAGVTDTQYF

size: .
J: TRBJ1-1
D: .
V: TRBV19
DNA: TGTGTCCTACGGTCTAACACTGAAGCTTTCTTT
CDR3: CVLRSNTEAFF

size: .
J: TRBJ1-1
D: TRBD1
V: TRBV4-1
DNA: TGCGCCAGCAGCCCGAGGGACAGAGCGGGCACTGAAGCTTTCTTT
CDR3: CASSPRDRAGTEAFF

size: .
J: TRBJ1-6
D: TRBD1
V: TRBV16
DNA: TGTGCCAGCAGCCAAGACAGGGGATATAATTCACCCCTCCACTTT
CDR3: CASSQDRGYNSPLHF

size: .
J: TRBJ1-1
D: .
V: TRBV7-8
DNA: TGTGCCAGCAGCTTAGCAGAACAGATGAACACTGAAGCTTTCTTT
CDR3: CASSLAEQMNTEAFF

size: .
J: TRBJ1-4
D: .
V: TRBV6-5
DNA: TGTGCCAGCAGTTACTTCAGGGGCAGCAATGAAAAACTGTTTTTT
CDR3: CASSYFRGSNEKLFF

size: .
J: TRBJ2-2
D: .
V: TRBV4-2
DNA: TGTGCCAGCAGCCAAGCCGCAATAGGGGTTACACACTCCCCTTACACCGGGGAGCTGTTTTTT
CDR3: CASSQAAIGVTHSPYTGELFF

size: .
J: TRBJ2-7
D: .
V: TRBV7-8
DNA: TGTGCCAGCAGCCCCCGGCAGGCGGGACTCTCCTACGAGCAGTACTTC
CDR3: CASSPRQAGLSYEQYF

size: .
J: TRBJ2-1
D: .
V: TRBV5-4
DNA: TGTGCCAGCAGCTTACCCTTCGGGGTTAACAATGAGCAGTTCTTC
CDR3: CASSLPFGVNNEQFF

size: .
J: TRBJ1-2
D: .
V: TRBV6-1
DNA: TGTGCCAGCAGTGAATGGGGGGAAAATGGAGTCCCCGGGCTTTTAAACTATGGCTACACCTTC
CDR3: CASSEWGENGVPGLLNYGYTF

size: .
J: TRBJ1-5
D: .
V: TRBV5-1
DNA: TGCGCCAGCAGCCCCGGCGGGGAGGACAATCAGCCCCAGCATTTT
CDR3: CASSPGGEDNQPQHF

size: .
J: TRBJ1-2
D: .
V: TRBV14
DNA: TGTGCCAGCAGCCAACTATCTAGTGGCTACACCTTC
CDR3: CASSQLSSGYTF

size: .
J: TRBJ2-7
D: TRBD1
V: TRBV6-6
DNA: TGTGCCAGCAGGGCAGCCGGGACAGACTCCTACGAGCAGTACTTC
CDR3: CASRAAGTDSYEQYF

size: .
J: TRBJ2-7
D: TRBD2
V: TRBV25-1
DNA: TGTGCCAGCAGTGAAGTCACTAGCGGGGCCGCCTACGAGCAGTACTTC
CDR3: CASSEVTSGAAYEQYF

size: .
J: TRBJ1-2
D: TRBD1
V: TRBV5-1
DNA: TGCGCCAGCATCCCTCCCGTCGGACAGGGCGGCGGCTACACCTTC
CDR3: CASIPPVGQGGGYTF

size: .
J: TRBJ2-7
D: TRBD2
V: TRBV7-2
DNA: TGTGCCAGCAGCCCGAGCGGGGGCTACGAGCAGTACTTC
CDR3: CASSPSGGYEQYF

size: .
J: TRBJ2-3
D: TRBD2
V: TRBV5-4
DNA: TGTGCCAGCAGCTTGGGTAGCGGGGCAGATACGCAGTATTTT
CDR3: CASSLGSGADTQYF

size: .
J: TRBJ1-5
D: .
V: TRBV28
DNA: TGTGCCAGCAGTCCTCAGGGTCAGCCCCAGCATTTT
CDR3: CASSPQGQPQHF

size: .
J: TRBJ2-2
D: .
V: TRBV9
DNA: TGTGCCAGCAGCGTAGCTATTGCCGGGGAGCTGTTTTTT
CDR3: CASSVAIAGELFF

size: .
J: TRBJ1-2
D: TRBD1
V: TRBV27
DNA: TGTGCCAGCAGTTTATTCGGGACAGGGAACTATGGCTACACCTTC
CDR3: CASSLFGTGNYGYTF

size: .
J: TRBJ2-7
D: .
V: TRBV25-1
DNA: TGTGCCAGCAGTGGTCAGGGGTCCTACGAGCAGTACTTC
CDR3: CASSGQGSYEQYF

size: .
J: TRBJ2-6
D: .
V: TRBV5-3
DNA: TGTGCCAGAAGCGTTAGAACTGGGGCCAACGTCCTGACTTTC
CDR3: CARSVRTGANVLTF

size: .
J: TRBJ1-4
D: TRBD1
V: TRBV7-2
DNA: TGTGCCAGCAGCTTAGCAGGGACAGGAGGCGAAAAACTGTTTTTT
CDR3: CASSLAGTGGEKLFF

size: .
J: TRBJ2-1
D: TRBD2
V: TRBV2
DNA: TGTGCCAGCAGTCTTAGACTAGCGGGGAGAAATGAGCAGTTCTTC
CDR3: CASSLRLAGRNEQFF

size: .
J: TRBJ1-2
D: TRBD1
V: TRBV11-2
DNA: TGTGCCAGCAGCTCCCGGGACAGGGTGTCAGGAGGCTACACCTTC
CDR3: CASSSRDRVSGGYTF

size: .
J: TRBJ1-2
D: TRBD1
V: TRBV5-1
DNA: TGCGCCAGCAGCTTGGATGGTACAGGGGCCAGTGGCTACACCTTC
CDR3: CASSLDGTGASGYTF

size: .
J: TRBJ2-5
D: .
V: TRBV25-1
DNA: TGTGCCAGCCGAACGACTCTAGGAGACCAAGAGACCCAGTACTTC
CDR3: CASRTTLGDQETQYF

size: .
J: TRBJ1-1
D: TRBD1
V: TRBV15
DNA: TGTGCCACCAGCAGAGAAACAATCAGGGGGCGCCGGGAAATGGCTGAAGCTTTCTTT
CDR3: CATSRETIRGRREMAEAFF

size: .
J: TRBJ2-3
D: TRBD2
V: TRBV7-9
DNA: TGTGCCAGCAGTCCCCTTTGGGGGGGGGATACGCAGTATTTT
CDR3: CASSPLWGGDTQYF

size: .
J: TRBJ2-7
D: .
V: TRBV30
DNA: TGTGCCTGGAGTTTCGACAGTGTTACCTACGAGCAGTACTTC
CDR3: CAWSFDSVTYEQYF

size: .
J: TRBJ2-3
D: .
V: TRBV4-1
DNA: TGCGCCAGCAGCCAAGTAACGGGATGGAGCACAGATACGCAGTATTTT
CDR3: CASSQVTGWSTDTQYF

size: .
J: TRBJ2-6
D: TRBD2
V: TRBV3-1/TRBV3-2
DNA: TGTGCCAGCAGCCAAGATGGGACCTCGGGAGGCGTCCTGACTTTC
CDR3: CASSQDGTSGGVLTF

size: few
J: TRBJ2-3
D: .
V: TRBV27
DNA: TGTGCCATCCGAACCGGGTCCCAGAGGGATACGCAGTATTTT
CDR3: CAIRTGSQRDTQYF